Below, 2 T cell receptor beta chains from the same sample are listed, as sequenced in a study of cytomegalovirus exposure and HLA in healthy donors. In the PCR, 60 Vbeta and 13 Jbeta primers were used. Generated by immunoSEQ multiplex PCR, the TCRdb table keeps only in-frame clones and is missing some. The table includes roughly 100,000 clones, about 81% detected once. Material for sequencing was PBMCs. The receptor source for this set is a man aged 25 to 40 in good health and CMV-seronegative.

The rearrangement uses TRBV25-1 and TRBJ2-7; perhaps TRBD1 as D (6 bases). Germline assignment: CDR1 MGHDK and CDR2 SYGVNS. The CDR3 has 13 residues. V was trimmed by 6 bases and J by 1 base, leaving 10 bases between them. CDR3 in amino acids: CASRKGGSYEQYF. CDR3 sequence (DNA): TGTGCCAGCAGGAAAGGGGGATCCTACGAGCAGTACTTC.

Written as DNA, the CDR3 is TGTGCCATCCGGGAGGGGGCAGAACAGCCCCAGCATTTT. This encodes CAIREGAEQPQHF. The rearrangement uses TRBV10-3 and TRBJ1-5, with 7 bases matching TRBD1. The V and J ends lost 8 bases and 7 bases, in that order; junction bases with no gene match: 8. The germline gives CDR1 ENHRY, CDR2 SYGVKD. CDR3 length equals 13 residues.